The sequence of this TCR beta chain was determined in a study of blood T cell repertoires in COVID-19. The data were produced by immunoSEQ multiplex PCR, yet TCRdb's version contains in-frame clones alone and is incomplete. The table lists approximately 300,000 clones, 70% to 90% of them singletons. Trimming pared 2 bases from V and 7 bases from J, leaving 14 bases between. This CDR3 is built from 14 residues. The V gene's germline CDR1 is MGHRA and CDR2 YSYEKL. The sequence was collected from a woman younger than 45 who had recovered from COVID-19. V gene TRBV4-1 combines with J gene TRBJ1-2; perhaps TRBD1 as D (5 bases). The specimen was PBMCs or T cells enriched from blood (not recorded which). CDR3 region: CASSQWYRRPGYTF. In DNA, the CDR3 is TGCGCCAGCAGCCAATGGTACAGGCGGCCTGGCTACACCTTC.